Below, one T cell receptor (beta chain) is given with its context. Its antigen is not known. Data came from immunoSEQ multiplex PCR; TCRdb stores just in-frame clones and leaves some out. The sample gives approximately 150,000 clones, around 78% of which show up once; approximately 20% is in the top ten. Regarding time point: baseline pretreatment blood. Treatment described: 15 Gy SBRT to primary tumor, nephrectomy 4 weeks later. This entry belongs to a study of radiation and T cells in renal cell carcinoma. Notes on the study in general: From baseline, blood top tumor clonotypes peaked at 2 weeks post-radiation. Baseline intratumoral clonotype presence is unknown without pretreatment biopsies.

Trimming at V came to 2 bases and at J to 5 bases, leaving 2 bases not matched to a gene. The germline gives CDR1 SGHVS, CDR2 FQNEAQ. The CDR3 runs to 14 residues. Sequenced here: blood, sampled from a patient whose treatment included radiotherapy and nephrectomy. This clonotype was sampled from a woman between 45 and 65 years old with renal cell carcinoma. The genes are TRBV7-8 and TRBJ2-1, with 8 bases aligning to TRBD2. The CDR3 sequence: CASSLSGGNNEQFF. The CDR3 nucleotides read TGTGCCAGCAGCTTATCGGGGGGGAACAATGAGCAGTTCTTC.